This record concerns one T cell receptor (beta chain) sequence. Antigen: not known. These data originate in a study of glioma-infiltrating T cells after dendritic cell vaccination. On the study more broadly: Patients received autologous tumor lysate-pulsed dendritic cell vaccination between about 2002 and 2013. Study-wide results and caveats: Longer survival after dendritic cell vaccination followed higher pretreatment TIL content.

Germline trimming cut 6 bases from V and 2 bases from J; bases unmatched to any gene: 3. This CDR3 comprises 13 residues. Germline CDR1 LNHDA, CDR2 SQIVND (reference sequence). As to time point: after dendritic cell vaccination, including at tumor progression/relapse. The PCR used 60 V beta and 13 J beta primers. TCRdb's copy holds only in-frame clones and misses some; the assay was immunoSEQ multiplex PCR. The sample has 90,000 to 140,000 clones; nearly 90% are singletons. This sample comprised blood, obtained after dendritic cell vaccination. The rearrangement uses TRBV19 and TRBJ1-2; 7 nucleotides match TRBD1. The clonotype originates from a human donor with glioblastoma. DNA for the CDR3: TGTGCCAGTAGCGCGACAGGGAACTATGGCTACACCTTC. It encodes CASSATGNYGYTF.